Following are 26 T cell receptor beta chains from one sample sequenced in a study of OX40 agonist ivuxolimab in advanced cancers. Assay used: immunoSEQ multiplex PCR; TCRdb lists only in-frame clones, some missing. The sample includes tens of thousands of clones, more than 90% of them seen just once. Sequencing was performed on CD4+ or CD8+ T cells sorted from blood, taken in a trial of the OX40 agonist ivuxolimab. These TCRs come from an adult with an advanced solid tumor such as melanoma, head and neck, liver or kidney cancer.

The rearrangement links TRBV5-8 to TRBJ2-7; either TRBD1 or TRBD2 may fit D (5 bases each). Trimming took 9 bases from V and 0 from J, leaving 13 bases between them. The CDR3 is 13 amino acids. Per germline, CDR1 SGHTS and CDR2 YDEGEE. Written as DNA, the CDR3 is TGTGCCACCTCCGGGGCAATCTCCTACGAGCAGTACTTC. Amino acid sequence: CATSGAISYEQYF.

The genes are TRBV13 and TRBJ1-2; 8 bases fit TRBD1. With V trimmed by 5 bases and J by 4 bases, 6 bases remained unmatched. Germline V CDR1 and CDR2: PRHDT, FYEKMQ (reference sequence). This CDR3 has 14 amino acids. The CDR3 loop is CASSPDRGGYGYTF. DNA of the CDR3: TGTGCCAGCAGCCCCGACAGGGGTGGCTATGGCTACACCTTC.

The chain employs TRBV10-2 and TRBJ1-2, with a possible D match to TRBD1 (6 bases). Germline loops: CDR1 WSHSY, CDR2 SAAADI. Trimming cost V 10 bases and J 5 bases, with 20 bases left between them. The CDR3 covers 14 residues. As DNA, the CDR3 is TGCGCCACCGGGGCTACACAGGGAGATTATGGCTACACCTTC. Its translation: CATGATQGDYGYTF.

This clone was detected only once. The V gene is TRBV9, the J gene TRBJ2-5, with no clear D. Trimming removed 1 base at V and 2 bases at J, with 15 bases between. This CDR3 has 16 residues. The germline V gene encodes CDR1 SGDLS and CDR2 YYNGEE. The CDR3 protein is CASSVRKDGSQETQYF. CDR3 nucleotide sequence: TGTGCCAGCAGCGTAAGGAAAGATGGCAGTCAAGAGACCCAGTACTTC.

This sequence joins TRBV27 and TRBJ2-1, with TRBD2 identical over 11 bases. The CDR3 sequence is 16 residues long. Trimming removed 5 bases from V and 3 bases from J; junction bases left unmatched: 6. Looked up from germline, CDR1 is MNHEY and CDR2 is SMNVEV (reference sequence). CDR3 bases: TGTGCCAGCAGTACATCTAGCGGGGGGTTCTACAATGAGCAGTTCTTC. This sequence encodes CASSTSSGGFYNEQFF.

The V gene is TRBV2, the J gene TRBJ1-1, with 7 bases identical to TRBD1. V shed 3 bases and J 1 base; nucleotides not matched to a gene: 2. The CDR3 is 14 amino acids. Germline CDR1 SNHLY, CDR2 FYNNEI. The CDR3 sequence is CASSDYRGNTEAFF. DNA for the CDR3: TGTGCCAGCAGTGATTACAGGGGGAACACTGAAGCTTTCTTT.

The chain has TRBV27 and TRBJ1-1; 8 bases are shared with TRBD1. The CDR3 consists of 16 residues. With V trimmed by 5 bases and J by 6 bases, 14 bases remained unmatched. Germline V CDR1 and CDR2: MNHEY, SMNVEV (reference sequence). The CDR3 sequence is CASSPKREQGVAEAFF. DNA of the CDR3: TGTGCCAGCAGTCCGAAACGAGAACAGGGGGTAGCTGAAGCTTTCTTT.

V gene TRBV19 combines with J gene TRBJ2-3; 13 nucleotides align to TRBD2. J lost 5 bases, V lost 11 bases, and 16 bases had no gene match. The CDR3 spans 17 residues. CDR1 LNHDA and CDR2 SQIVND come from the germline V gene (reference sequence). The CDR3 DNA follows: TGTGCCGCTAAGATTCGTAGACTAGCGGGGGGAGGAGATACGCAGTATTTT. Translating it yields CAAKIRRLAGGGDTQYF.

The chain is built from TRBV14 and TRBJ2-1, with D uncertain. There are 13 residues in the CDR3. Germline values: CDR1 SGHDN, CDR2 FVKESK. Trimming removed 4 bases at V and 9 bases at J, with 13 bases between. DNA for the CDR3: TGTGCCAGCAGCCTAGGGTTGATGTTTGAGCAGTTCTTC. Translating gives CASSLGLMFEQFF.

This chain connects TRBV4-2 to TRBJ2-3, with 9 bases matching TRBD1. The CDR3 spans 16 residues. Unmatched junction bases numbered 10, after V lost 4 bases and J lost 5 bases. The V gene's germline CDR1 is LGHNA and CDR2 YNFKEQ. CDR3 in DNA: TGTGCCAGCAGCCTTCCGGCACAGGGGGCAGGAGATACGCAGTATTTT. It translates to CASSLPAQGAGDTQYF.

This chain connects TRBV13 to TRBJ2-3; 12 positions match TRBD2. Per the germline V gene, CDR1 is PRHDT and CDR2 is FYEKMQ (reference sequence). J gave up 6 bases and V 1 base, and 8 bases lay outside the gene matches. The CDR3 consists of 17 residues. The CDR3 bases are TGTGCCAGCAGCTTAGCCCTAGCGGGGGGGATTGGGGATACGCAGTATTTT. Translating it yields CASSLALAGGIGDTQYF. The complete variable domain, with remaining parts taken from reference TRBV13 and TRBJ2-3, reads AAGVIQSPRHLIKEKRETATLKCYPIPRHDTVYWYQQGPGQDPQFLISFYEKMQSDKGSIPDRFSAQQFSDYHSELNMSSLELGDSALYFCASSLALAGGIGDTQYFGPGTRLTVL.

This chain links TRBV7-9 with TRBJ1-2; 8 bases align to TRBD1. V was pared by 0 bases and J by 4 bases, with 7 bases of the junction left unmatched. The CDR3 spans 16 residues. The germline CDR1 and CDR2 sequences are SEHNR and FQNEAQ (reference sequence). The CDR3 coding sequence is TGTGCCAGCAGCTTAGCGCGATCAGGGGGCGTCTATGGCTACACCTTC. As protein: CASSLARSGGVYGYTF.

The V call is TRBV13, the J call TRBJ2-7, with D uncertain. CDR3 length: 13 residues. Deletions cut 7 bases from V and 6 bases from J, with 16 bases between. Germline V gene lookup returns CDR1 PRHDT and CDR2 FYEKMQ (reference sequence). The CDR3: CASTQHPGGEQYF. The CDR3 DNA sequence: TGTGCCAGCACCCAACATCCGGGCGGCGAGCAGTACTTC.

The rearrangement uses TRBV11-2 and TRBJ1-1; 7 bases are shared with TRBD1. The V segment lost 1 base and the J segment 4 bases; nucleotides outside the gene matches: 0. The germline V gene encodes CDR1 SGHAT and CDR2 FQNNGV. The CDR3 extends over 13 amino acids. This chain's CDR3 is CASSLGQGTEAFF. The CDR3 nucleotides are TGTGCCAGCAGCTTAGGACAGGGCACTGAAGCTTTCTTT.

The J gene is TRBJ2-5, the V gene TRBV5-4, with 7 positions matching TRBD2. The junction had 5 bases not matched to a gene; V was cut back by 4 bases and J by 2 bases. The CDR3 has 14 amino acids. CDR1 is SGHNT, CDR2 YYREEE, per germline (reference sequence). CDR3 amino acids: CASSRGLPQETQYF. CDR3 DNA: TGTGCCAGCAGCCGGGGACTACCACAAGAGACCCAGTACTTC. Looking up the rest from reference TRBV5-4 and TRBJ2-5 gives the full variable domain: ETGVTQSPTHLIKTRGQQVTLRCSSQSGHNTVSWYQQALGQGPQFIFQYYREEENGRGNFPPRFSGLQFPNYSSELNVNALELDDSALYLCASSRGLPQETQYFGPGTRLLVL.

V is TRBV6-5 and J is TRBJ2-7, with D uncertain. The CDR3 length is 13 residues. Germline V gene sequence: CDR1 MNHEY, CDR2 SVGAGI. The V gene lost 2 bases and the J gene lost 4 bases, with 9 bases spanning the gap. The chain's CDR3 is CASSYGVIYEQYF. CDR3 DNA sequence: TGTGCCAGCAGTTACGGGGTAATTTACGAGCAGTACTTC.

This chain joins TRBV9 and TRBJ2-3, with D perhaps TRBD2 (6 bases). Trimming shortened V by 4 bases and J by 0 bases, and 27 bases separated the two germline ends. Germline values: CDR1 SGDLS, CDR2 YYNGEE. The CDR3 is 20 residues long. CDR3 nucleotide sequence: TGTGCCAGCAGCTCCTTTATGTCCCCTTTCCTGGGGGGTAGCACAGATACGCAGTATTTT. It encodes CASSSFMSPFLGGSTDTQYF.

The chain couples TRBV25-1 to TRBJ1-1; 12 nucleotides line up with TRBD1. This CDR3 contains 17 residues. Germline-derived CDR1 and CDR2 are MGHDK and SYGVNS. Trimming cost V 3 bases and J 6 bases; bases outside gene matches: 11. CDR3 residues: CASSDRDRGRLYAEAFF. CDR3 coding DNA: TGTGCCAGCAGTGACCGGGACAGGGGGCGCCTTTACGCTGAAGCTTTCTTT.

The chain links TRBV15 to TRBJ1-2; no clear D gene. Trimming took off 1 base at V and 7 bases at J, with 13 bases between the two ends. The CDR3 is made up of 14 amino acids. Germline CDR1 is LNHNV and CDR2 is YYDKDF (reference sequence). The CDR3 region is CATSRVGLRFGYTF. In DNA, the CDR3 is TGTGCCACCAGCAGAGTTGGGTTACGCTTTGGCTACACCTTC.

The V and J genes are TRBV4-3 and TRBJ2-3, with a possible D match to TRBD2 (5 bases). The CDR3 has 17 residues. CDR1 and CDR2 from the germline V gene are LGHNA and YSLEER. Trimming took off 0 bases at V and 4 bases at J, with 17 bases between the two ends. CDR3 DNA sequence: TGCGCCAGCAGCCAAGATTACGCTTCCGAGGGAGCAGATACGCAGTATTTT. Translated: CASSQDYASEGADTQYF.

The V and J genes are TRBV9 and TRBJ2-1, with TRBD2 matching 12 bases. Trimming at V came to 4 bases and at J to 10 bases, leaving 6 bases not matched to a gene. Germline CDR1 SGDLS, CDR2 YYNGEE. The CDR3 runs to 14 residues. CDR3 amino acids: CASSPSGGAREQFF. CDR3 nucleotide sequence: TGTGCCAGCAGCCCTAGCGGGGGGGCAAGGGAGCAGTTCTTC.

The rearrangement links TRBV11-2 to TRBJ2-7, with D perhaps TRBD1 (6 bases). The germline V and J ends were trimmed by 2 bases and 2 bases, with 10 bases remaining between them. The CDR3 covers 14 residues. Germline V gene sequence: CDR1 SGHAT, CDR2 FQNNGV. The CDR3, as DNA: TGTGCCAGCAGCTTAACAGGGAACACCTACGAGCAGTACTTC. Its translation: CASSLTGNTYEQYF.

V and J are TRBV7-8 and TRBJ1-5; 7 bases match TRBD1. Trimming at V came to 2 bases and at J to 9 bases, leaving 13 bases not matched to a gene. The CDR3 has 16 amino acids. Germline assignment: CDR1 SGHVS and CDR2 FQNEAQ. CDR3 nucleotides: TGTGCCAGCAGCTTAATGACGGGAGACAGGGCTGTGCCCCAGCATTTT. Amino acid sequence: CASSLMTGDRAVPQHF.

The V and J genes are TRBV29-1 and TRBJ1-1; the match to TRBD1 covers 9 bases. With V trimmed by 7 bases and J by 6 bases, 6 bases remained unmatched. Germline-derived CDR1 and CDR2 are SQVTM and ANQGSEA. This CDR3 is 12 amino acids long. CDR3 nucleotides: TGCAGCGCCAGGACAGGGGAGGCTGAAGCTTTCTTT. Protein sequence: CSARTGEAEAFF.

The chain links TRBV28 to TRBJ2-7, with 8 bases lining up with TRBD1. After removal of 5 bases from V and 5 bases from J, the junction contained 8 bases not matched to a gene. The CDR3 sequence is 14 residues long. Looked up from germline, CDR1 is MDHEN and CDR2 is SYDVKM. In DNA, the CDR3 is TGTGCCAGCAGTCCTGACAGGGGAATACACGAGCAGTACTTC. Encoded protein: CASSPDRGIHEQYF.

The rearrangement uses TRBV6-5 and TRBJ2-5, with 8 positions matching TRBD2. This CDR3 spans 15 amino acids. The germline V gene encodes CDR1 MNHEY and CDR2 SVGAGI. V shed 5 bases and J 5 bases; nucleotides not matched to a gene: 10. CDR3 region: CASSPLAEGSETQYF. The CDR3 nucleotides are TGTGCCAGCAGTCCACTAGCGGAAGGTTCGGAGACCCAGTACTTC.